This T cell receptor (beta chain) appears in the sequencing data of a study of blood T cell repertoires in COVID-19. Study at large: PBMCs, B-cell-depleted T cells, or T cells provided the cDNA or gDNA that made up the material.

As handled by the study authors: The assay estimated nucleated cells by amplifying reference gene primers. Clones were read by immunoSEQ multiplex PCR, and TCRdb kept only the in-frame ones, dropping some. From that table come the V and J calls and clone size; the DNA was used to work out D and trimming. Of about 200,000 clones listed, roughly 82% were seen once; the top ten hold about 6%. The sequenced sample consisted of PBMCs or T cells enriched from blood (not recorded which). The clonotype comes from a man aged 40-50 years with acute COVID-19.

In DNA, the CDR3 is TGCGCCAGCAGCTTGTCGTCAGGCCAGACCTACGAGCAGTACTTC. It codes for CASSLSSGQTYEQYF. The rearrangement links TRBV5-1 to TRBJ2-7; D is ambiguous. The V end lost 1 base, the J end lost 2 bases, and 13 bases lay between the germline ends. CDR1 and CDR2 (germline): SGHRS, YFSETQ. The CDR3 covers 15 residues.